This TCR beta chain was obtained from a study of radiation and T cells in renal cell carcinoma. This sample's time point: blood 4 weeks post-SBRT, at nephrectomy. Treatment meaning: 15 Gy SBRT to primary tumor, nephrectomy 4 weeks later. Nephrectomy followed 15 Gy stereotactic body radiation by 4 weeks. Blood was sampled at baseline, 2 weeks and 4 weeks after SBRT. Using immunoSEQ multiplex PCR, the repertoire was profiled, and TCRdb retains in-frame clones only, with some absent. This table has over 85,000 clones, approximately 86% appearing once. Concerning this clone itself: Its antigen is currently unknown.

J was trimmed by 6 bases and V by 4 bases; bases with no gene match: 15. This CDR3 is built from 17 residues. Germline V CDR1 and CDR2: MDHEN, SYDVKM. Whole-study findings and limits: Top tumor clonotypes rose in blood 2 weeks post-radiation, then contracted. No pretreatment tumor biopsies were available for baseline clonotypes.

V is TRBV28 and J is TRBJ2-1; 7 nucleotides line up with TRBD1. The sequence derives from a man aged 45 to 65 with renal cell carcinoma. The input for sequencing was blood, taken from a patient whose treatment included radiotherapy and nephrectomy. This CDR3 is CASSSPRDRLRGNEQFF. CDR3 coding DNA: TGTGCCAGCAGTTCTCCCCGGGACAGACTAAGGGGCAATGAGCAGTTCTTC.